A single sample gave rise to the 25 T cell receptor beta chains below, sequenced in a study of cytomegalovirus exposure and HLA in healthy donors. The primer mix had 60 Vbeta and 13 Jbeta primers. This table comes from immunoSEQ multiplex PCR, and its TCRdb copy is limited to in-frame clones, with some not included. The sample lists around 200,000 clones; more than 60% were seen once. Material: PBMCs. All receptors come from a man aged 40-49 years in good health and CMV-seronegative.

V gene TRBV19 combines with J gene TRBJ2-2; 8 bases fit TRBD2. Germline CDR1 reads LNHDA; CDR2 reads SQIVND (reference sequence). The V segment lost 5 bases and the J segment 5 bases; nucleotides outside the gene matches: 13. The CDR3 loop spans 17 amino acids. The CDR3 coding sequence is TGTGCCAGTAGTGCCCAGCGGGAGTTACGAGAGACCGGGGAGCTGTTTTTT. This gives the protein CASSAQRELRETGELFF. The full variable domain, with the rest looked up from reference TRBV19 and TRBJ2-2, is DGGITQSPKYLFRKEGQNVTLSCEQNLNHDAMYWYRQDPGQGLRLIYYSQIVNDFQKGDIAEGYSVSREKKESFPLTVTSAQKNPTAFYLCASSAQRELRETGELFFGEGSRLTVL.

The V and J genes are TRBV6-5 and TRBJ2-1, with 7 bases lining up with TRBD1. Unmatched junction bases numbered 6, after V lost 3 bases and J lost 4 bases. This CDR3 is 15 amino acids long. The germline CDR1 and CDR2 sequences are MNHEY and SVGAGI. The CDR3 DNA is TGTGCCAGCAGTTATAACAGGGGCAGGTACAATGAGCAGTTCTTC. Translation: CASSYNRGRYNEQFF.

This chain links TRBV7-9 with TRBJ2-7, with 8 positions matching TRBD1. In germline, CDR1 is SEHNR, CDR2 FQNEAQ (reference sequence). The CDR3 loop spans 15 amino acids. V lost 2 bases, J lost 6 bases, and 9 bases stayed unmatched. The CDR3 DNA reads as TGTGCCAGCAGCTTAAGTGCTGACAGGGGTTCCGAGCAGTACTTC. Protein: CASSLSADRGSEQYF.

The gene calls are TRBV11-2 and TRBJ2-7, with a possible D match to TRBD1 (6 bases). This CDR3 has 13 residues. Trimming cost V 2 bases and J 6 bases, with 11 bases left between them. The germline gives CDR1 SGHAT, CDR2 FQNNGV. The CDR3 sequence: CASSLTQGVEQYF. CDR3 nucleotide sequence: TGTGCCAGCAGCTTAACACAGGGAGTCGAGCAGTACTTC.

This chain joins TRBV5-6 and TRBJ2-5; no firm D call. The J call may be incorrect, as the DNA end agrees better with TRBJ2-7. The germline gives CDR1 SGHDT, CDR2 YYEEEE. The CDR3 is 14 residues long. This chain's CDR3 is CASSLPGSYYEQYF. Written as DNA, the CDR3 is TGTGCCAGCAGCTTGCCGGGTAGTTACTACGAGCAGTACTTC.

The V call is TRBV7-2, the J call TRBJ2-7, with 8 bases identical to TRBD2. J was trimmed by 4 bases and V by 1 base; bases with no gene match: 15. Germline CDR1 SGHTA, CDR2 FQGNSA. The CDR3 loop spans 18 amino acids. For the CDR3, the DNA is TGTGCCAGCAGCTTAGTTGGTCTAGCGGGCGATCGTCCTTACGAGCAGTACTTC. The encoded protein is CASSLVGLAGDRPYEQYF.

This sequence joins TRBV7-2 and TRBJ2-5; 10 bases line up with TRBD1. V lost 1 base to trimming and J lost 2 bases; unmatched junction nucleotides: 4. CDR3 length equals 16 residues. Germline V lookup: CDR1 SGHTA, CDR2 FQGNSA. CDR3: CASSLGSGQGQETQYF. CDR3 sequence (DNA): TGTGCCAGCAGCTTAGGATCGGGACAGGGGCAAGAGACCCAGTACTTC. The whole variable domain, remainder taken from reference TRBV7-2 and TRBJ2-5, is GAGVSQSPSNKVTEKGKDVELRCDPISGHTALYWYRQSLGQGLEFLIYFQGNSAPDKSGLPSDRFSAERTGGSVSTLTIQRTQQEDSAVYLCASSLGSGQGQETQYFGPGTRLLVL.

This clone was observed once. The chain uses TRBV18 and TRBJ2-2; TRBD1 might be the D (5 bases). Germline-derived CDR1 and CDR2 are KGHSH and LQKENI. This CDR3 spans 15 amino acids. Trimming took 1 base from V and 5 from J, leaving 11 bases between them. Here the CDR3 reads CASSPRGVDTGELFF. The CDR3 DNA reads as TGTGCCAGCTCACCACGGGGCGTGGATACCGGGGAGCTGTTTTTT.

The chain links TRBV5-1 to TRBJ2-5; 7 bases match TRBD1. Germline lookup yields CDR1 SGHRS and CDR2 YFSETQ. The CDR3 runs 13 residues. Trimming took 3 bases from V and 5 from J; bases not matched to a gene: 4. For the CDR3, the DNA is TGCGCCAGCAGCTCGACAGGGTCGGAGACCCAGTACTTC. Protein: CASSSTGSETQYF.

The chain employs TRBV29-1 and TRBJ1-1; 7 positions match TRBD1. V lost 0 bases to trimming and J lost 10 bases; unmatched junction nucleotides: 11. CDR3 length equals 14 residues. Germline lookup yields CDR1 SQVTM and CDR2 ANQGSEA. The CDR3 loop is CSVEDPGTAGSAFF. In DNA, the CDR3 is TGCAGCGTTGAAGACCCCGGGACAGCGGGTTCAGCTTTCTTT.

This chain joins TRBV5-8 and TRBJ1-3, with 8 bases that match TRBD1. This CDR3 is built from 15 residues. The V gene end was trimmed by 2 bases and the J gene end by 4 bases; junction bases not matched to a gene: 5. Germline V lookup: CDR1 SGHTS, CDR2 YDEGEE. The CDR3 is CASSLTGTGGNTIYF. The CDR3, as DNA: TGTGCCAGCAGCTTAACCGGGACAGGAGGAAACACCATATATTTT.

The chain combines TRBV4-1 with TRBJ2-2; the D gene is possibly TRBD2 (6 bases). The CDR3 sequence is 15 residues long. CDR1 MGHRA and CDR2 YSYEKL come from the germline V gene. V dropped 5 bases and J dropped 1 base, with 11 bases sitting between them. The CDR3 DNA is TGCGCCAGCAGCAATAGGGACTTGAACACCGGGGAGCTGTTTTTT. This sequence encodes CASSNRDLNTGELFF.

The chain links TRBV7-7 to TRBJ2-5; D not resolved. Germline values: CDR1 SSHAT, CDR2 FNYEAQ (reference sequence). The CDR3 length is 11 residues. Between the trimmed V and J ends, which lost 5 bases and 5 bases, there was a span of 6 bases. The CDR3 sequence is CASSVAETQYF. CDR3 sequence (DNA): TGTGCCAGCAGCGTCGCGGAGACCCAGTACTTC.

This clone was found a few times. The rearrangement links TRBV28 to TRBJ1-5, with 8 positions matching TRBD1. V shed 8 bases and J 12 bases; nucleotides not matched to a gene: 9. The CDR3 spans 12 residues. In germline, CDR1 is MDHEN, CDR2 SYDVKM. CDR3 sequence: CASLGQAKLQHF. In DNA form, the CDR3 reads TGTGCCAGCCTGGGACAGGCAAAGCTCCAGCATTTT. Full variable domain (rest looked up from reference TRBV28 and TRBJ1-5): DVKVTQSSRYLVKRTGEKVFLECVQDMDHENMFWYRQDPGLGLRLIYFSYDVKMKEKGDIPEGYSVSREKKERFSLILESASTNQTSMYLCASLGQAKLQHFGDGTRLSIL.

The chain joins TRBV5-4 to TRBJ2-3; a weak D match, TRBD2 (6 bases). Between the trimmed V and J ends, which lost 1 base and 2 bases, there was a span of 11 bases. There are 15 residues in the CDR3. Germline CDR1 is SGHNT and CDR2 is YYREEE (reference sequence). The CDR3 DNA reads as TGTGCCAGCAGCTTGATGCGGGGAGACACAGATACGCAGTATTTT. Translated, it gives CASSLMRGDTDTQYF.

The rearrangement links TRBV6-5 to TRBJ2-5; TRBD1 aligns across 8 bases. CDR3 length: 14 amino acids. J was trimmed by 4 bases and V by 5 bases; bases with no gene match: 6. Per germline, CDR1 MNHEY and CDR2 SVGAGI. In nucleotides, the CDR3 is TGTGCCAGCAGTCCCCCAGGGGGCCGAGAGACCCAGTACTTC. It is translated as CASSPPGGRETQYF.

As to this clone: Germline is not matched at one junction end, which may reflect a read error. This chain uses TRBV18 with TRBJ2-7; TRBD1 is a possible D gene (7 bases). The CDR3 length is 14 residues. CDR1 and CDR2 from the germline V gene are KGHSH and LQKENI. CDR3 nucleotides: TGTGCCAGCTCTCCACAGGGGACTTCCTACGAGCAGTACTTC. The encoded protein is CASSPQGTSYEQYF.

V usage is TRBV18 and J usage is TRBJ2-3; 12 bases align to TRBD2. Losses at the gene ends were 6 bases for V and 1 base for J; bases not matched to a gene: 2. Germline V gene lookup returns CDR1 KGHSH and CDR2 LQKENI. CDR3 length equals 15 residues. Written as DNA, the CDR3 is TGTGCCAGCTCGCGACTAGCGGGGGGCACAGATACGCAGTATTTT. Protein: CASSRLAGGTDTQYF.

This clone has only a few counts. The chain has TRBV7-2 and TRBJ2-7; no firm D call. CDR1 is SGHTA, CDR2 FQGNSA, per germline. Trimming removed 5 bases from V and 2 bases from J, with 10 bases in between. The CDR3 is made up of 13 amino acids. For the CDR3, the DNA is TGTGCCAGCAGCCCAACTACTACCTACGAGCAGTACTTC. Translation gives CASSPTTTYEQYF.

The chain combines TRBV5-1 with TRBJ1-1; D is unclear. The CDR3 is made up of 12 amino acids. Germline V gene lookup returns CDR1 SGHRS and CDR2 YFSETQ. Between the trimmed V and J ends, which lost 4 bases and 4 bases, there was a span of 8 bases. CDR3 coding DNA: TGCGCCAGCAGCATGTACGGCACTGAAGCTTTCTTT. Amino acid sequence: CASSMYGTEAFF. Filled out from reference TRBV5-1 and TRBJ1-1, the complete variable domain reads KAGVTQTPRYLIKTRGQQVTLSCSPISGHRSVSWYQQTPGQGLQFLFEYFSETQRNKGNFPGRFSGRQFSNSRSEMNVSTLELGDSALYLCASSMYGTEAFFGQGTRLTVV.

In its sample, this clone was seen once. The chain joins TRBV15 to TRBJ1-2; weak D call: TRBD1 (6 bases). The V gene lost 0 bases and the J gene lost 4 bases, with 24 bases spanning the gap. The CDR3 is made up of 19 amino acids. Germline CDR1 and CDR2: LNHNV and YYDKDF (reference sequence). Here the CDR3 reads CATSRETAGTLGKGYGYTF. The CDR3 DNA sequence: TGTGCCACCAGCAGAGAAACTGCCGGGACACTCGGGAAAGGCTATGGCTACACCTTC.

The rearrangement uses TRBV6-5 and TRBJ2-1, with 9 nucleotides matching TRBD1. The germline CDR1 and CDR2 sequences are MNHEY and SVGAGI. After removal of 6 bases from V and 0 bases from J, the junction contained 3 bases not matched to a gene. CDR3 size: 15 residues. The CDR3 sequence is CASRPGQGSYNEQFF. The CDR3 bases are TGTGCCAGCAGGCCGGGACAGGGCTCCTACAATGAGCAGTTCTTC.

The CDR3 DNA is TGCAGCGTTGCCCATGCGGCAAGTTACGAGCAGTACTTC. It translates to CSVAHAASYEQYF. V gene TRBV29-1 combines with J gene TRBJ2-7; D gene ambiguous. Germline-derived CDR1 and CDR2 are SQVTM and ANQGSEA. CDR3 size: 13 residues. V lost 4 bases, J lost 4 bases, and 14 bases lay in between.

With respect to this clone: Other nucleotide sequences in the sample specify the same CDR3. The chain combines TRBV9 with TRBJ1-1, with D perhaps matching TRBD1 (5 bases). Per germline, CDR1 SGDLS and CDR2 YYNGEE. The CDR3 covers 14 residues. Trimming removed 0 bases from V and 3 bases from J, with 9 bases in between. The CDR3 sequence is CASSVEGRDTEAFF. The CDR3, as DNA: TGTGCCAGCAGCGTAGAGGGCAGGGACACTGAAGCTTTCTTT.

V gene TRBV6-1 combines with J gene TRBJ2-3; TRBD2 matches at 10 bases. Germline V lookup: CDR1 MNHNS, CDR2 SASEGT. This CDR3 spans 15 amino acids. V lost 1 base, J lost 6 bases, and 4 bases stayed unmatched. The CDR3 region is CASSEEAGGPDTQYF. The CDR3 DNA is TGTGCCAGCAGTGAAGAAGCGGGAGGGCCTGATACGCAGTATTTT.